The clone carrying this TCR beta chain has a handful of counts. Antigen: not known. Some clones are missing from TCRdb's copy, which holds only in-frame ones; the method was immunoSEQ multiplex PCR. This sample has fewer than 100,000 clones; around 82% occur once, and the top ten carry about 15%. The data were taken from a study of Ad26.COV2.S vaccination and SARS-CoV-2 variants. Study observations and caveats: Researchers reported similar non-spike TCR breadth in vaccine and placebo recipients. The breadth of spike-specific CD8+ and CD4+ T cell responses after vaccination was reportedly substantial. Vaccine recipients surpassed placebo recipients in spike-specific TCR breadth.

V was cut by 0 bases and J by 2 bases, with 8 bases left in between. The CDR3 is made up of 16 amino acids. Germline CDR1 is MGHRA and CDR2 is YSYEKL. The sequenced sample was peripheral blood, obtained after recovery from COVID-19. This TCR was recovered from a human donor who had recovered from COVID-19. The chain recombines TRBV4-1 with TRBJ2-6; tentative D call: TRBD2 (6 bases). CDR3 sequence: CASSQETGAGANVLTF. The CDR3 nucleotides are TGCGCCAGCAGCCAAGAGACGGGGGCTGGGGCCAACGTCCTGACTTTC.